Following are 16 T cell receptor beta chains from one sample sequenced in a study of T-cell reconstitution after alpha-beta-depleted transplantation in children (dated by TCRdb to about 2016). Read against the paper, the sample's treatment or condition label means: allogeneic hematopoietic cell transplantation with graft depleted of TCRalphabeta T cells and CD19 B cells. The library came from PCR. Sequencer: Illumina HiSeq 2500. TCR libraries were prepared with molecular barcoding, using unique molecular identifiers to normalize TCRbeta repertoire quantification. The public reads were quality trimmed at Q25 with fastp and then assembled into clones with MiXCR by TCRdb, keeping productive beta chains. Rows are unified per CDR3 protein, each entry keeping the most common DNA and genes. In this sample the table shows 550,000 to 600,000 distinct CDR3 sequences, approximately 22% of which occur a single time. The ten largest clones represent around an eighth of the sample.

The sample was PBMCs, mostly from graft donor cells, taken 360 days after TCRalphabeta/CD19-depleted stem cell transplant. Every receptor here comes from a boy under two years old who had a stem cell transplant for acute myeloid leukemia, so the T cells may come from the graft donor.

The rearrangement links TRBV3-1 to TRBJ2-1; weak D call: TRBD2 (6 bases). The CDR3 has 15 amino acids. CDR1 is LGHDT and CDR2 is YNNKEL in the germline V gene (reference sequence). Trimming took off 0 bases at V and 5 bases at J, with 11 bases between the two ends. The CDR3 region is CASSQDASADNEQFF. The CDR3, as DNA: TGTGCCAGCAGCCAAGATGCTAGCGCCGACAATGAGCAGTTCTTC.

The rearrangement links TRBV29-1 to TRBJ1-2, with D unclear. The CDR3 sequence is 16 residues long. V lost 1 base, J lost 1 base, and 16 bases lay in between. In germline, CDR1 is SQVTM, CDR2 ANQGSEA. The CDR3 nucleotides are TGCAGCGTTGAAGGTGGTGAAGCAACAGTTAACTATGGCTACACCTTC. Its protein product is CSVEGGEATVNYGYTF.

The CDR3 loop reads CSARDFSPRDIRYNEQFF. CDR3 bases: TGCAGTGCTAGAGATTTTTCTCCACGGGACATCCGATACAATGAGCAGTTCTTC. This chain joins TRBV20-1 and TRBJ2-1; the D gene is possibly TRBD1 (6 bases). CDR3 size: 18 residues. V was pared by 0 bases and J by 4 bases, with 22 bases between. CDR1 and CDR2 (germline): DFQATT, SNEGSKA (reference sequence).

The chain uses TRBV7-3 and TRBJ2-5, with D perhaps TRBD1 (5 bases). The CDR3 extends over 15 amino acids. V shed 5 bases and J shed 1 base, with 14 bases lying between them. Per germline, CDR1 SGHTA and CDR2 FQGTGA. The CDR3 region has the DNA TGTGCCAGCAGCGCGCAGGGTGGCCCCCAAGAGACCCAGTACTTC. It codes for CASSAQGGPQETQYF.

This clonotype was recorded many times. This CDR3 is CASSLGTGRNHEQFF. The CDR3 DNA reads TGTGCCAGCAGTCTAGGGACAGGGAGGAATCATGAGCAGTTCTTC. This chain links TRBV27 with TRBJ2-1, with 9 bases aligning to TRBD1. CDR1 and CDR2 from the germline V gene are MNHEY and SMNVEV (reference sequence). J was trimmed by 8 bases and V by 5 bases; bases with no gene match: 10. CDR3 length equals 15 residues.

This clonotype was recorded at least ten times. The chain recombines TRBV19 with TRBJ2-1, with D unclear. V gave up 6 bases and J gave up 5 bases, with 8 bases separating them. Germline loops: CDR1 LNHDA, CDR2 SQIVND (reference sequence). This CDR3 has 12 residues. CDR3 nucleotide sequence: TGTGCCAGTAGGGCCTACAACAATGAGCAGTTCTTC. Translation gives CASRAYNNEQFF.

The chain employs TRBV20-1 and TRBJ2-5; possible D gene TRBD1, 6 bases. CDR3 length equals 13 residues. Per the germline V gene, CDR1 is DFQATT and CDR2 is SNEGSKA (reference sequence). The V end was cut by 4 bases, the J end by 4 bases, with 13 bases between. CDR3 sequence: CSATQDSRETQYF. The CDR3 DNA sequence: TGCAGTGCTACCCAGGACAGTAGAGAGACCCAGTACTTC.

The gene calls are TRBV20-1 and TRBJ1-1; TRBD1 matches 7 bases. Germline V gene lookup returns CDR1 DFQATT and CDR2 SNEGSKA (reference sequence). Trimming removed 6 bases from V and 5 bases from J; junction bases left unmatched: 3. The CDR3 loop spans 11 amino acids. CDR3 protein: CSAEQGTEAFF. The CDR3, as DNA: TGCAGTGCCGAACAGGGGACTGAAGCTTTCTTT.

The chain joins TRBV12-3 or TRBV12-4 to TRBJ2-7; TRBD2 matches 13 bases. V lost 5 bases to trimming and J lost 2 bases; unmatched junction nucleotides: 6. This CDR3 is built from 16 residues. In DNA, the CDR3 is TGTGCCAGCAGTCGCGGGACTAGCGGGGAACCCTACGAGCAGTACTTC. Its protein is CASSRGTSGEPYEQYF.

This clonotype was seen ten or more times. The chain has TRBV5-1 and TRBJ2-7, with 7 bases matching TRBD1. The CDR3 runs to 12 residues. CDR1 and CDR2 from the germline V gene are SGHRS and YFSETQ. V trimming: 2 bases; J trimming: 7 bases; junction bases outside the gene matches: 3. CDR3 amino acids: CASSFPDREQYF. The CDR3 nucleotides read TGCGCCAGCAGCTTCCCGGACAGGGAGCAGTACTTC.

This clonotype has a handful of counts. The chain joins TRBV7-2 to TRBJ2-3, with D possibly being TRBD2 (7 bases). CDR3 size: 16 residues. V lost 0 bases, J lost 5 bases, and 15 bases lay in between. CDR1 and CDR2 from the germline V gene are SGHTA and FQGNSA. As DNA, the CDR3 is TGTGCCAGCAGCTTAGCGGTGGGGGGGCATGGAGATACGCAGTATTTT. It encodes CASSLAVGGHGDTQYF.

This clonotype appeared many times. V usage is TRBV28 and J usage is TRBJ1-5; D may be TRBD1 (5 bases). Looked up from germline, CDR1 is MDHEN and CDR2 is SYDVKM. The V gene lost 4 bases and the J gene lost 7 bases, with 11 bases spanning the gap. CDR3 length: 13 residues. The CDR3 region has the DNA TGTGCCAGCAGTTCTGCAGGGCACCAGCCCCAGCATTTT. This codes for CASSSAGHQPQHF.

This chain links TRBV12-3 or TRBV12-4 with TRBJ2-1; D is ambiguous. Trimming pared 4 bases from V and 0 bases from J, leaving 10 bases between. The CDR3 consists of 15 residues. The CDR3 DNA sequence: TGTGCCAGCAGTTCCCATCTCACCTCCTACAATGAGCAGTTCTTC. It is translated as CASSSHLTSYNEQFF.

This clonotype was picked up a small number of times. The chain has TRBV6-5 and TRBJ2-2; D is undetermined. Trimming stripped 4 bases from V and 0 bases from J, with 6 bases between. Germline assignment: CDR1 MNHEY and CDR2 SVGAGI. The CDR3 extends over 14 amino acids. This CDR3 reads CASSWVSNTGELFF. The CDR3 nucleotides read TGTGCCAGCAGTTGGGTTTCGAACACCGGGGAGCTGTTTTTT.

V is TRBV12-3 or TRBV12-4 and J is TRBJ1-5, with D maybe TRBD1 (6 bases). V was cut by 5 bases and J by 6 bases, with 17 bases left in between. There are 15 residues in the CDR3. CDR3 region: CASSINRDGSQPQHF. The CDR3, as DNA: TGTGCCAGCAGTATAAACAGGGACGGAAGTCAGCCCCAGCATTTT.

The chain employs TRBV27 and TRBJ2-7; TRBD1 matches 9 bases. Germline CDR1 MNHEY, CDR2 SMNVEV (reference sequence). V gave up 7 bases and J gave up 4 bases; unmatched junction bases: 11. The length of the CDR3 is 15 residues. DNA for the CDR3: TGTGCCAGCAAAAGGGGGACAGGGAAGTCTTACGAGCAGTACTTC. Translating it yields CASKRGTGKSYEQYF.